The next 18 T cell receptor beta chains were all read from a single sample in a study of OX40 agonist ivuxolimab in advanced cancers. Sequencing was performed with immunoSEQ multiplex PCR; in TCRdb, only in-frame clones are kept and a portion is missing. Here the sample spans 58,000 or so clones, 89% being singletons. The source material was CD4+ or CD8+ T cells sorted from blood, sampled in a trial of the OX40 agonist ivuxolimab. These receptors originate from an adult with an advanced solid tumor such as melanoma, head and neck, liver or kidney cancer.

The chain carries TRBV27 and TRBJ2-5; TRBD1 agrees at 9 bases. From germline, CDR1 is MNHEY and CDR2 SMNVEV (reference sequence). The CDR3 sequence is 16 residues long. Losses at the gene ends were 5 bases for V and 5 bases for J; bases not matched to a gene: 12. This CDR3 is CASSPRTGESRETQYF. The CDR3 DNA reads as TGTGCCAGCAGTCCTAGGACAGGGGAGAGTAGGGAGACCCAGTACTTC.

This clone has a single count. The J gene is TRBJ2-2, the V gene TRBV27; 10 nucleotides match TRBD2. Germline V gene data show CDR1 as MNHEY and CDR2 as SMNVEV (reference sequence). The trim removed 3 bases at V and 7 bases at J, leaving 5 bases unmatched. This CDR3 contains 15 residues. This CDR3 reads CASSFEREGIGELFF. CDR3 in DNA: TGTGCCAGCAGTTTCGAGCGGGAGGGAATCGGGGAGCTGTTTTTT.

The chain is built from TRBV15 and TRBJ2-7, with D perhaps given as TRBD1 or TRBD2 (5 bases each). The germline V gene encodes CDR1 LNHNV and CDR2 YYDKDF (reference sequence). This CDR3 spans 14 amino acids. Trimming shortened V by 6 bases and J by 2 bases, and 14 bases separated the two germline ends. DNA for the CDR3: TGTGCCACCAGGGGCCGGGACCCAACCTACGAGCAGTACTTC. It specifies CATRGRDPTYEQYF.

V is TRBV30 and J is TRBJ1-4; perhaps TRBD1 as D (5 bases). Deletions cut 1 base from V and 11 bases from J, with 20 bases between. From germline, CDR1 is GTSNPN and CDR2 SVGIG (reference sequence). This CDR3 is built from 15 residues. The CDR3 coding sequence is TGTGCCTGGAGTGGGGACGGAACGGAGGGTTGGAAACTGTTTTTT. Protein: CAWSGDGTEGWKLFF.

V gene TRBV27 combines with J gene TRBJ2-5, with D perhaps assigned TRBD1 or TRBD2 (5 bases each). Between the trimmed V and J ends, which lost 1 base and 5 bases, there was a span of 20 bases. This CDR3 has 17 amino acids. Germline CDR1 is MNHEY and CDR2 is SMNVEV (reference sequence). CDR3 nucleotide sequence: TGTGCCAGCAGTTTATACGTCGGGGCGGCCAGTAGGGAGACCCAGTACTTC. Translating gives CASSLYVGAASRETQYF.

This chain links TRBV1 with TRBJ2-6; the table's D call of TRBD1 was not tested on the DNA. TRBV1 is a listed pseudogene. The CDR3 totals 15 residues. The CDR3 sequence is CTSRCAQSRANVLTF. In DNA form, the CDR3 reads TGCACCAGCAGGTGTGCACAAAGTCGGGCCAACGTCCTGACTTTC.

The rearrangement joins TRBV28 to TRBJ2-7, with 7 bases lining up with TRBD1. Germline CDR1 is MDHEN and CDR2 is SYDVKM. V lost 4 bases, J lost 2 bases, and 2 bases stayed unmatched. This CDR3 is 13 amino acids long. The CDR3 protein is CASSYQGAYEQYF. In nucleotides, the CDR3 is TGTGCCAGCAGTTACCAGGGGGCCTACGAGCAGTACTTC.

This clone has only one observation. For the CDR3, the DNA is TGTGCCAGCAGGGCTGAGACAGGGGCTTTTGGTGAGCAGTTCTTC. Its translation is CASRAETGAFGEQFF. The V and J genes are TRBV5-6 and TRBJ2-1; TRBD1 matches at 8 bases. The V and J ends lost 5 bases and 9 bases, in that order; junction bases with no gene match: 13. CDR3 length equals 15 residues. The V gene's germline CDR1 is SGHDT and CDR2 YYEEEE.

This clone was seen just once. The chain couples TRBV27 to TRBJ1-2, with 7 bases lining up with TRBD1. The CDR3 has 17 residues. CDR1 and CDR2 (germline): MNHEY, SMNVEV (reference sequence). With 6 bases clipped from V and 3 bases from J, the junction kept 16 bases outside the gene matches. The CDR3 nucleotides read TGTGCCAGCAGGCCAATAGTACAGGGGATTCCCGACTATGGCTACACCTTC. Translated: CASRPIVQGIPDYGYTF.

The V gene is TRBV10-3, the J gene TRBJ2-2; D call uncertain. Trimming pared 2 bases from V and 3 bases from J, leaving 10 bases between. Per the germline V gene, CDR1 is ENHRY and CDR2 is SYGVKD. The length of the CDR3 is 15 residues. CDR3 DNA sequence: TGTGCCATCAGTGAGATTCCTGTGGACACCGGGGAGCTGTTTTTT. Translated, it gives CAISEIPVDTGELFF.

The chain combines TRBV27 with TRBJ2-1; possibly TRBD1 for D (5 bases). CDR1 MNHEY and CDR2 SMNVEV come from the germline V gene (reference sequence). Trimming took 4 bases from V and 1 from J, leaving 8 bases between them. This CDR3 is built from 14 residues. The CDR3 nucleotides are TGTGCCAGCAGTTCAGGGCCTTCCTACAATGAGCAGTTCTTC. It translates to CASSSGPSYNEQFF.

The chain has TRBV6-6 and TRBJ2-7, with 10 positions matching TRBD2. There are 15 residues in the CDR3. The J segment lost 0 bases and the V segment lost 4 bases, leaving 3 bases of the junction unmatched. CDR1 and CDR2 (germline): MNHNY, SVGAGI (reference sequence). CDR3 sequence (DNA): TGTGCCAGCAGTTGGGGACTAGCGATCTCCTACGAGCAGTACTTC. Protein: CASSWGLAISYEQYF.

V gene TRBV18 combines with J gene TRBJ1-2, with D unclear. The CDR3 contains 13 residues. CDR1 and CDR2 from the germline V gene are KGHSH and LQKENI. The V end was cut by 2 bases, the J end by 9 bases, with 13 bases between. CDR3 sequence: CASSPWTESRYTF. CDR3 DNA: TGTGCCAGCTCACCATGGACTGAGTCCCGCTACACCTTC.

V gene TRBV13 combines with J gene TRBJ2-7, with TRBD1 matching over 12 bases. With V trimmed by 4 bases and J by 7 bases, 5 bases remained unmatched. Germline V gives CDR1 PRHDT, CDR2 FYEKMQ (reference sequence). CDR3 length: 14 residues. The CDR3, as DNA: TGTGCCAGCAGCTCGGGACAGGGGGCATGGGAGCAGTACTTC. It encodes CASSSGQGAWEQYF.

The J gene is TRBJ2-1, the V gene TRBV5-1; D call uncertain. Germline V gene data show CDR1 as SGHRS and CDR2 as YFSETQ. V lost 1 base and J lost 3, with 5 bases in between. There are 13 residues in the CDR3. CDR3: CASSLTGYNEQFF. The CDR3 DNA follows: TGCGCCAGCAGCTTGACGGGCTACAATGAGCAGTTCTTC.

This clone was seen a handful of times. In the same sample, other DNA sequences code for this CDR3. This chain links TRBV7-9 with TRBJ2-7; 7 bases map to TRBD1. CDR3 size: 14 residues. V shed 1 base and J 3 bases; nucleotides not matched to a gene: 3. Germline V gene lookup returns CDR1 SEHNR and CDR2 FQNEAQ (reference sequence). The CDR3: CASSLVAGGYEQYF. The CDR3 bases are TGTGCCAGCAGCTTAGTTGCAGGGGGCTACGAGCAGTACTTC.

This rearrangement joins TRBV30 to TRBJ1-5; D remains ambiguous. Germline lookup yields CDR1 GTSNPN and CDR2 SVGIG (reference sequence). CDR3 length: 14 amino acids. Trimming left V 0 bases short and J 3 bases short, with 9 bases between. This CDR3 is CAWSVDGYNQPQHF. The CDR3 nucleotides read TGTGCCTGGAGTGTGGACGGCTACAATCAGCCCCAGCATTTT.

The V gene is TRBV27, the J gene TRBJ2-7, with a weak D call TRBD2 (6 bases). In germline, CDR1 is MNHEY, CDR2 SMNVEV (reference sequence). This CDR3 spans 15 amino acids. Trimming removed 6 bases at V and 2 bases at J, with 17 bases between. The CDR3 DNA follows: TGTGCCAGCAGCCCCACCGGGACTGCGGCCTACGAGCAGTACTTC. The encoded protein is CASSPTGTAAYEQYF.